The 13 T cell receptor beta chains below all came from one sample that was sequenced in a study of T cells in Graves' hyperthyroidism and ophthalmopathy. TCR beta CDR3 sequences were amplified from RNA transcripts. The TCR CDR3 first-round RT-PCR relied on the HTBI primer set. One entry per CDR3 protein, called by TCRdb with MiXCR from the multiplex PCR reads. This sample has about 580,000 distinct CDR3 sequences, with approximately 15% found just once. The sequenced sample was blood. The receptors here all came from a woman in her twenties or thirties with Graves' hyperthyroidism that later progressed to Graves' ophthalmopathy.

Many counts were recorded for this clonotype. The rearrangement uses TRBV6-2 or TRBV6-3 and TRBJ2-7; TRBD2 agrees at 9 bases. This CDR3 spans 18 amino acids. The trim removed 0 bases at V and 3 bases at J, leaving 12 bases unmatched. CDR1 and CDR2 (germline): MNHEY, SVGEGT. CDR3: CASSYSPSGLANGYEQYF. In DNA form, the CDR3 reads TGTGCCAGCAGTTACTCCCCGTCTGGACTAGCGAACGGCTACGAGCAGTACTTC.

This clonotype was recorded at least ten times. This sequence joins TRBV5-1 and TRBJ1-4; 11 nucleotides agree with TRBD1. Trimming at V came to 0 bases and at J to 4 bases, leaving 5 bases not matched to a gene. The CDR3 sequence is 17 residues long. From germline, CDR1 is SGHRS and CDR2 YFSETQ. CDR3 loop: CASSLEGQGGINEKLFF. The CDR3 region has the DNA TGCGCCAGCAGCTTGGAGGGACAGGGGGGAATTAATGAAAAACTGTTTTTT.

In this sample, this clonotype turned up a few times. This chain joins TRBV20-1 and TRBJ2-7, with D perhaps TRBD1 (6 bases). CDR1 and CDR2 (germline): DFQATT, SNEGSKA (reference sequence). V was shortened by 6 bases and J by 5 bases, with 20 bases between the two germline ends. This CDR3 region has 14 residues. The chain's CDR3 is CSASTGLSAHEQYF. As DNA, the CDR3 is TGCAGTGCGTCTACAGGGTTATCCGCCCACGAGCAGTACTTC.

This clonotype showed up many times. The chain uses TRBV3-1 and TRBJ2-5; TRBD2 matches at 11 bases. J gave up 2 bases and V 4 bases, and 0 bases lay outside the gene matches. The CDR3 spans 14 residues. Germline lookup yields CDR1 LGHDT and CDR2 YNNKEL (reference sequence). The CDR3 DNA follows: TGTGCCAGCAGCCCTAGCGGGAGGCAAGAGACCCAGTACTTC. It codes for CASSPSGRQETQYF.

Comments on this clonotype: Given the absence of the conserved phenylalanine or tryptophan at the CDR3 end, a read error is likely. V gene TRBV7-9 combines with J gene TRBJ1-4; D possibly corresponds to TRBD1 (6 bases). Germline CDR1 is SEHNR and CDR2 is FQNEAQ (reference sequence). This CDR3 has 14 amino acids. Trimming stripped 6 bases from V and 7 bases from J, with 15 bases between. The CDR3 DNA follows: TGTGCCAGCAGTTTATTGAGGGGGGGTGAAAAACTGTTTATT. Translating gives CASSLLRGGEKLFI.

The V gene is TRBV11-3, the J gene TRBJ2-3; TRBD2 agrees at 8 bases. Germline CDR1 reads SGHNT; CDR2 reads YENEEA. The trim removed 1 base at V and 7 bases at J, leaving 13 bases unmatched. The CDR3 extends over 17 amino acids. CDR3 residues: CASSLAKQRETLYTQYF. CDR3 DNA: TGTGCCAGCAGCTTAGCCAAGCAGCGGGAGACCCTTTATACGCAGTATTTT.

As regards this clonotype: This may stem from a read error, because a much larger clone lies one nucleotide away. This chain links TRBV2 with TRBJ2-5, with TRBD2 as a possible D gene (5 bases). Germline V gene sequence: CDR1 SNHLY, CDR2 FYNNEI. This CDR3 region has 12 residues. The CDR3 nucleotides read TGTGCCAGCAGTGAATTGGGAGAGGCCCAGTACTTC. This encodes CASSELGEAQYF.

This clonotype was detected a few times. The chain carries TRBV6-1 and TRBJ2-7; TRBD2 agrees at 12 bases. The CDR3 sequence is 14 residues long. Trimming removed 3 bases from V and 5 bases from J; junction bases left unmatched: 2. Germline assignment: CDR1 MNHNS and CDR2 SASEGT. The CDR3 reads CASSEGLAGDEQYF. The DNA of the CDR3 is TGTGCCAGCAGTGAGGGACTAGCGGGTGACGAGCAGTACTTC.

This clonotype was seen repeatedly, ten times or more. CDR3 DNA: TGTGCCTGGAGTCCAAGACTACTTTACACAGATACGCAGTATTTT. Translating it yields CAWSPRLLYTDTQYF. V usage is TRBV30 and J usage is TRBJ2-3; possible D gene TRBD2, 5 bases. The germline V gene encodes CDR1 GTSNPN and CDR2 SVGIG (reference sequence). The CDR3 is 15 amino acids. V lost 2 bases and J lost 2, with 14 bases in between. Drawing the rest from reference TRBV30 and TRBJ2-3, the complete variable domain is SQTIHQWPATLVQPVGSPLSLECTVEGTSNPNLYWYRQAAGRGLQLLFYSVGIGQISSEVPQNLSASRPQDRQFILSSKKLLLSDSGFYLCAWSPRLLYTDTQYFGPGTRLTVL.

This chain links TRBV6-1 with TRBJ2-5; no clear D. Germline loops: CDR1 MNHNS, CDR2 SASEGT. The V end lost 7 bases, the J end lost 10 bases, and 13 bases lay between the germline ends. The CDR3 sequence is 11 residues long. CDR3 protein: CASTSGRHQYF. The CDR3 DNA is TGTGCCAGCACTAGTGGAAGGCACCAGTACTTC.

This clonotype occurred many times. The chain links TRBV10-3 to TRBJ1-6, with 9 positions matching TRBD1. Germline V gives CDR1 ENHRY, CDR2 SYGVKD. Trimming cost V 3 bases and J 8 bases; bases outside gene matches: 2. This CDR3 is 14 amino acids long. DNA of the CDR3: TGTGCCATCAGTGACGGACAGGGGTATTCACCCCTCCACTTT. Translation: CAISDGQGYSPLHF.

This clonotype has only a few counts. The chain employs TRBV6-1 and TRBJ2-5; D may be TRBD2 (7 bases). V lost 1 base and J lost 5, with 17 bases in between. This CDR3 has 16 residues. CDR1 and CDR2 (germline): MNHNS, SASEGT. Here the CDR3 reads CASSEGEGGGSETQYF. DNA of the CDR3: TGTGCCAGCAGTGAAGGTGAGGGGGGGGGCTCGGAGACCCAGTACTTC.

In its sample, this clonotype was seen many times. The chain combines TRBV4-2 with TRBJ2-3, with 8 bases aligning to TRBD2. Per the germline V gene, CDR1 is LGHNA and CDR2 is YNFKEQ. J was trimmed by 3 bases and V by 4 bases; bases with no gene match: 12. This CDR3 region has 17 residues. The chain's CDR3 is CASSLVGGGSLTDTQYF. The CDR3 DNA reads TGTGCCAGCAGCCTTGTCGGCGGGGGGAGCCTAACAGATACGCAGTATTTT.